These 9 T cell receptor beta chains were all obtained from the same sample, sequenced in a study of T-cell memory formation after mild COVID-19. MiXCR, run by TCRdb on the 5' RACE reads, gives a single entry per CDR3 protein. The table has about 160,000 distinct CDR3 sequences, around 30% seen once. The sequencing input was PBMCs or a T cell subset sorted from them (not recorded which). Source of these receptors: an adult woman who had mild COVID-19 (a few samples of this study predate the infection). Cell type and time point are not known.

This rearrangement joins TRBV24-1 to TRBJ2-1, with D maybe TRBD2 (6 bases). The V end was cut by 2 bases, the J end by 3 bases, with 7 bases between. The CDR3 consists of 14 residues. Germline loops: CDR1 KGHDR, CDR2 SFDVKD. CDR3 sequence reads: CATSDWRGYNEQFF. The DNA of the CDR3 is TGTGCCACCAGTGATTGGCGGGGCTACAATGAGCAGTTCTTC.

Only a few counts were recorded for this clonotype. This chain uses TRBV20-1 with TRBJ2-3; D not resolved. The germline V gene encodes CDR1 DFQATT and CDR2 SNEGSKA (reference sequence). The V gene lost 0 bases and the J gene lost 4 bases, with 5 bases spanning the gap. This CDR3 is 12 amino acids long. The CDR3 DNA reads as TGCAGTGCTAGAGATGGACCAGATACGCAGTATTTT. It encodes CSARDGPDTQYF.

This clonotype was picked up a small number of times. This chain uses TRBV5-1 with TRBJ2-1; 12 bases agree with TRBD1. Germline CDR1 reads SGHRS; CDR2 reads YFSETQ. The trim removed 6 bases at V and 2 bases at J, leaving 6 bases unmatched. This CDR3 is 16 amino acids long. The CDR3 spells CASTVGTGGAYNEQFF. CDR3 nucleotides: TGCGCCAGCACAGTGGGGACAGGGGGCGCCTACAATGAGCAGTTCTTC.

The table lists this clonotype with a count of one. This chain connects TRBV24-1 to TRBJ2-1, with 12 bases identical to TRBD2. Losses at the gene ends were 6 bases for V and 6 bases for J; bases not matched to a gene: 8. CDR1 and CDR2 from the germline V gene are KGHDR and SFDVKD. The CDR3 runs to 16 residues. CDR3 in DNA: TGTGCCACCAGTCCGTACCCTAGCGGGAGGGCCAATGAGCAGTTCTTC. As protein: CATSPYPSGRANEQFF.

The V call is TRBV6-2 or TRBV6-3, the J call TRBJ1-1; D is possibly TRBD1 (5 bases). The V gene's germline CDR1 is MNHEY and CDR2 SVGEGT. This CDR3 contains 14 residues. The V end was cut by 5 bases, the J end by 6 bases, with 16 bases between. CDR3 DNA: TGTGCCAGCAGTCAGGGACTCGGTTGGGCTGAAGCTTTCTTT. Encoded protein: CASSQGLGWAEAFF.

V usage is TRBV30 and J usage is TRBJ2-1; TRBD1 aligns across 10 bases. CDR1 and CDR2 from the germline V gene are GTSNPN and SVGIG (reference sequence). With 7 bases clipped from V and 4 bases from J, the junction kept 4 bases outside the gene matches. CDR3 length equals 13 residues. The CDR3 sequence is CAYRDRGYNEQFF. In DNA, the CDR3 is TGTGCCTACCGGGACAGGGGATACAATGAGCAGTTCTTC. Supplemented by reference TRBV30 and TRBJ2-1, the full variable domain reads SQTIHQWPATLVQPVGSPLSLECTVEGTSNPNLYWYRQAAGRGLQLLFYSVGIGQISSEVPQNLSASRPQDRQFILSSKKLLLSDSGFYLCAYRDRGYNEQFFGPGTRLTVL.

This clonotype turned up a few times. V gene TRBV9 combines with J gene TRBJ2-2; D is unclear. The CDR3 is 13 amino acids. Between the trimmed V and J ends, which lost 4 bases and 4 bases, there was a span of 8 bases. Germline values: CDR1 SGDLS, CDR2 YYNGEE. DNA of the CDR3: TGTGCCAGCAGCCCCTCCGTCACCGGGGAGCTGTTTTTT. Its translation is CASSPSVTGELFF.

This clonotype has only a few counts. The chain employs TRBV20-1 and TRBJ1-6, with D hard to call. The CDR3 totals 13 residues. CDR1 is DFQATT and CDR2 is SNEGSKA in the germline V gene (reference sequence). Trimming shortened V by 3 bases and J by 11 bases, and 14 bases separated the two germline ends. As DNA, the CDR3 is TGCAGTGCTAGCTTGACCCGAGGAGCACCCCTCCACTTT. It specifies CSASLTRGAPLHF.

The chain is built from TRBV6-2 or TRBV6-3 and TRBJ2-5; no definite D call. V gave up 2 bases and J gave up 0 bases, with 16 bases separating them. From germline, CDR1 is MNHEY and CDR2 SVGEGT. The CDR3 is 17 amino acids. The CDR3: CASSYEVQDQYQETQYF. In DNA, the CDR3 is TGTGCCAGCAGTTACGAGGTGCAGGACCAGTACCAAGAGACCCAGTACTTC.